The source of this TCR beta chain is a study of T cells in Graves' hyperthyroidism and ophthalmopathy. Whole-study findings and limits: The model forecast ophthalmopathy, anticipating it by a median around 6.9 months before onset. Most thyroid-expanded clonotypes above 0.001 were also found in blood.

Germline V gives CDR1 DFQATT, CDR2 SNEGSKA (reference sequence). The CDR3 is 8 residues long, counting both termini. TCR beta CDR3 regions were amplified from RNA transcripts. With the HTBI primer set, the TCR CDR3 went through a first round of RT-PCR. Each CDR3 protein is one row after TCRdb ran MiXCR on the multiplex PCR reads. The repertoire includes more than 35,000 distinct CDR3 sequences, 49% of them detected once, and around 32% sits in the top ten. A few counts support this clonotype. Its antigen is currently unknown. No conserved phenylalanine or tryptophan ends this CDR3, so it is likely a read error. The limits of the CDR3 on the DNA are not certain, so only TCRdb's listed CDR3 is given.

The sample comprised peripheral blood or thyroid tissue (not recorded which). This sequence was found in a woman aged 45-65 years with Graves' hyperthyroidism. The rearrangement uses TRBV20-1 and TRBJ2-3; the DNA was not used to check the table's D call, TRBD2. CDR3 sequence: CSAAGLAG.